Presented here are 14 T cell receptor beta chains from one specimen sequenced in a study of cytomegalovirus exposure and HLA in healthy donors. Researchers ran the PCR with 60 Vbeta and 13 Jbeta primers. Only in-frame clones appear in the TCRdb table, and some are missing; sequencing was by immunoSEQ multiplex PCR. The sample lists 100,000 to 150,000 clones, just under 80% occurring once. Source material: PBMCs. The source is a man younger than 40 in good health and CMV-seronegative.

V gene TRBV14 combines with J gene TRBJ1-1; D call uncertain. V was clipped by 3 bases and J by 3 bases, with 8 bases between them. The CDR3 extends over 13 amino acids. In germline, CDR1 is SGHDN, CDR2 FVKESK. CDR3 protein: CASSQVEDTEAFF. DNA for the CDR3: TGTGCCAGCAGCCAGGTGGAGGACACTGAAGCTTTCTTT.

The rearrangement joins TRBV6-5 to TRBJ1-1; 11 bases agree with TRBD1. The germline CDR1 and CDR2 sequences are MNHEY and SVGAGI. V gave up 2 bases and J gave up 5 bases; unmatched junction bases: 7. This CDR3 has 16 amino acids. CDR3 DNA sequence: TGTGCCAGCAGTTACACCGCGGACAGGGGGCGGACTGAAGCTTTCTTT. This sequence encodes CASSYTADRGRTEAFF.

The chain joins TRBV5-1 to TRBJ1-3; weak D call: TRBD1 (5 bases). The CDR3 has 16 residues. The V gene lost 0 bases and the J gene lost 2 bases, with 12 bases spanning the gap. Germline CDR1 is SGHRS and CDR2 is YFSETQ. CDR3 residues: CASSLGQGKPGNTIYF. CDR3 nucleotides: TGCGCCAGCAGCTTGGGTCAGGGAAAGCCTGGAAACACCATATATTTT.

The chain recombines TRBV7-6 with TRBJ2-7, with D tentatively TRBD2 (6 bases). Germline values: CDR1 SGHVS, CDR2 FNYEAQ. Trimming removed 5 bases from V and 4 bases from J, with 9 bases in between. There are 12 residues in the CDR3. CDR3 DNA sequence: TGTGCCAGCAGCACGGAGGGATACGAGCAGTACTTC. This sequence encodes CASSTEGYEQYF.

This clone came up a few times. The rearrangement joins TRBV5-1 to TRBJ2-7, with 7 bases lining up with TRBD1. The CDR3 is made up of 14 amino acids. CDR1 SGHRS and CDR2 YFSETQ come from the germline V gene. Trimming removed 2 bases from V and 2 bases from J; junction bases left unmatched: 4. The CDR3 here is CASSFTGVPYEQYF. The DNA for the CDR3 is TGCGCCAGCAGCTTTACAGGGGTGCCCTACGAGCAGTACTTC.

The table lists this clone with a few counts. The genes are TRBV4-3 and TRBJ2-1, with 13 bases matching TRBD2. V lost 2 bases to trimming and J lost 4 bases; unmatched junction nucleotides: 8. This CDR3 is built from 18 residues. Germline V gene sequence: CDR1 LGHNA, CDR2 YSLEER. Here the CDR3 DNA reads TGCGCCAGCAGCCAATACCAACCGGGACTAGCGGGGTACAATGAGCAGTTCTTC. Amino acid sequence: CASSQYQPGLAGYNEQFF.

The rearrangement joins TRBV4-1 to TRBJ2-7, with TRBD1 matching over 8 bases. CDR1 MGHRA and CDR2 YSYEKL come from the germline V gene. V lost 3 bases and J lost 3; bases outside the gene matches: 7. CDR3 length: 15 residues. The CDR3 DNA reads as TGCGCCAGCAGCCAGTTACCCGGGACAGGCTACGAGCAGTACTTC. This sequence encodes CASSQLPGTGYEQYF.

The rearrangement links TRBV29-1 to TRBJ1-2, with a weak D call TRBD1 (5 bases). Trimming took 7 bases from V and 7 from J, leaving 19 bases between them. The CDR3 sequence is 13 residues long. Germline loops: CDR1 SQVTM, CDR2 ANQGSEA. CDR3 nucleotide sequence: TGCAGCGGCGCCGGCGGGGCGGCTGGTGGCTACACCTTC. It encodes CSGAGGAAGGYTF.

The rearrangement joins TRBV28 to TRBJ1-1; 7 bases map to TRBD1. The CDR3 is made up of 14 amino acids. V gave up 9 bases and J gave up 5 bases; unmatched junction bases: 12. Germline V gene data show CDR1 as MDHEN and CDR2 as SYDVKM. CDR3 amino acids: CASKYEGRGTEAFF. Here the CDR3 DNA reads TGTGCCAGTAAATACGAGGGCAGGGGGACTGAAGCTTTCTTT.

To note about this clone: In the same sample, other DNA sequences code for this CDR3. This rearrangement joins TRBV28 to TRBJ1-2; D is perhaps TRBD1 (5 bases). Germline V CDR1 and CDR2: MDHEN, SYDVKM. The CDR3 spans 12 residues. V was cut by 3 bases and J by 4 bases, with 6 bases left in between. The chain's CDR3 is CASSLGGYGYTF. The CDR3 region has the DNA TGTGCCAGCAGTTTGGGGGGCTATGGCTACACCTTC.

This clone was detected once. The chain is built from TRBV4-2 and TRBJ1-3, with 8 nucleotides matching TRBD1. The germline CDR1 and CDR2 sequences are LGHNA and YNFKEQ. The CDR3 covers 17 residues. Losses at the gene ends were 0 bases for V and 0 bases for J; bases not matched to a gene: 4. CDR3 sequence: CASSQDVDRASGNTIYF. The CDR3 DNA reads TGTGCCAGCAGCCAAGATGTGGACAGGGCCTCTGGAAACACCATATATTTT.

J is TRBJ2-7 and V is TRBV28; tentatively, D is TRBD1 (6 bases). This CDR3 contains 15 residues. V was pared by 5 bases and J by 1 base, with 15 bases between. CDR1 and CDR2 (germline): MDHEN, SYDVKM. CDR3 sequence: CASSLTQGLSYEQYF. As DNA, the CDR3 is TGTGCCAGCAGTCTGACGCAGGGGCTTTCCTACGAGCAGTACTTC. Filled out from reference TRBV28 and TRBJ2-7, the complete variable domain reads DVKVTQSSRYLVKRTGEKVFLECVQDMDHENMFWYRQDPGLGLRLIYFSYDVKMKEKGDIPEGYSVSREKKERFSLILESASTNQTSMYLCASSLTQGLSYEQYFGPGTRLTVT.

The chain recombines TRBV2 with TRBJ1-3; no firm D call. The V and J ends lost 3 bases and 0 bases respectively, with 12 bases between them. From germline, CDR1 is SNHLY and CDR2 FYNNEI. This CDR3 contains 16 residues. CDR3 amino acids: CASSELSGRSGNTIYF. The CDR3 DNA follows: TGTGCCAGCAGTGAGTTGTCAGGCCGCTCTGGAAACACCATATATTTT.

This clone appeared once. CDR3 protein: CATSRASGANVLTF. CDR3 coding DNA: TGTGCCACCAGCAGAGCGTCGGGGGCCAACGTCCTGACTTTC. This chain uses TRBV15 with TRBJ2-6; D is unclear. Looked up from germline, CDR1 is LNHNV and CDR2 is YYDKDF (reference sequence). V was pared by 1 base and J by 4 bases, with 5 bases between. The CDR3 has 14 amino acids.